This TCR beta chain was sequenced in a study of T cell repertoires and HLA-DP antigens. Overall study context: Alloreactive CD4+ T cells targeted HLA-DP on transduced HeLa.

V shed 2 bases and J shed 8 bases, with 9 bases lying between them. CDR1 is LNHDA and CDR2 is SQIVND in the germline V gene (reference sequence). The CDR3 runs 13 residues. Untouched CD4+ T cells were bead-isolated at about 98% purity. The primer mix covered 54 TRBV segments and 13 TRBJ segments. Clones were sequenced by immunoSEQ multiplex PCR, and TCRdb holds only the in-frame ones, with some missing. The table lists some 110,000 clones, 80% to 95% of them singletons, with around 0.25% in the top ten. As to this clone: The target antigen is unknown.

Sequences were obtained from CD4+ T cells from PBMCs. The source is a woman between 18 and 30 years old in good health and CMV-seronegative. The chain combines TRBV19 with TRBJ1-4, with D perhaps matching TRBD1 (5 bases). The CDR3 loop is CASSIQWGEKLFF. The CDR3 DNA reads as TGTGCCAGTAGTATACAGTGGGGCGAAAAACTGTTTTTT.